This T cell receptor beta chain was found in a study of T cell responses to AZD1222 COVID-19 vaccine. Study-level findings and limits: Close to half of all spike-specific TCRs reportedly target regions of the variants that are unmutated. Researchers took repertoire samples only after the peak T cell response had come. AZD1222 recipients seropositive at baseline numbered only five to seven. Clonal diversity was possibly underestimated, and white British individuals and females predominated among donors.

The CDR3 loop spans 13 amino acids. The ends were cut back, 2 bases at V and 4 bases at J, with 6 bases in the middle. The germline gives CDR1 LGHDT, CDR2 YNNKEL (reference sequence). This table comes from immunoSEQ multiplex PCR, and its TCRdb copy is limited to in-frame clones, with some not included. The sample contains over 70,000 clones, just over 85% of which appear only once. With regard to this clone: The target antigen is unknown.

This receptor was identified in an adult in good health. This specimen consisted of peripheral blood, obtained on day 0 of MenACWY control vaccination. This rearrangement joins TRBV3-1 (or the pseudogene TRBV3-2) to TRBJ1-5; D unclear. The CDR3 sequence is CASSQMRNQPQHF. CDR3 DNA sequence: TGTGCCAGCAGCCAAATGAGGAATCAGCCCCAGCATTTT.